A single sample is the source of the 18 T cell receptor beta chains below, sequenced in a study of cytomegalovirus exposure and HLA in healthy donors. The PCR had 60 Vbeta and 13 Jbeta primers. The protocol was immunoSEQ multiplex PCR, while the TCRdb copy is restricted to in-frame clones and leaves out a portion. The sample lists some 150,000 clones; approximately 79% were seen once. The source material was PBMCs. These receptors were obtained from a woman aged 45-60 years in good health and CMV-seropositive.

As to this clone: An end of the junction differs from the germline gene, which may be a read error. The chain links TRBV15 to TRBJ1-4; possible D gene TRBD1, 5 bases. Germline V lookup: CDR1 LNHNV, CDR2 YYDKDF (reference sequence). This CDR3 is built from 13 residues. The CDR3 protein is CATSRDIGADWYF. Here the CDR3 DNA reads TGTGCCACCAGCAGAGATATTGGGGCTGACTGGTATTTT.

The CDR3 spells CASGLVGFARGSTDTQYF. The CDR3 bases are TGTGCTAGTGGTTTGGTTGGGTTTGCCAGGGGATCGACAGATACGCAGTATTTT. V and J are TRBV12-5 and TRBJ2-3, with D tentatively TRBD1 (6 bases). Germline loops: CDR1 LGHNT, CDR2 FRNRAP. Trimming took 0 bases from V and 3 from J, leaving 19 bases between them. The CDR3 length is 18 residues.

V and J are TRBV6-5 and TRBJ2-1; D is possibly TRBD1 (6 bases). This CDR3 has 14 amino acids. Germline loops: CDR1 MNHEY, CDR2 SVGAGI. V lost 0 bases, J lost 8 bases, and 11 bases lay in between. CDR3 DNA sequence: TGTGCCAGCAGTTACTCACAGGGTATGGATGAGCAGTTCTTC. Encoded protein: CASSYSQGMDEQFF.

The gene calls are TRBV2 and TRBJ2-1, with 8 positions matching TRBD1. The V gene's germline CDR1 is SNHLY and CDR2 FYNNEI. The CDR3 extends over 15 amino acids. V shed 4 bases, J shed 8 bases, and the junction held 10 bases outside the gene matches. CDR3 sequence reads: CASSGVTGGSDEQFF. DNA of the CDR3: TGTGCCAGCAGTGGGGTAACAGGGGGGTCGGATGAGCAGTTCTTC.

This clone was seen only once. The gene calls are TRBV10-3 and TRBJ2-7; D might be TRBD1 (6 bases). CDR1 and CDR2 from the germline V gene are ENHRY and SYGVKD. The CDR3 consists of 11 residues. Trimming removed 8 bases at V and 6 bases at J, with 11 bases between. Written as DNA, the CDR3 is TGTGCCATCGGTAAGGGGGTCGAGCAGTACTTC. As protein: CAIGKGVEQYF.

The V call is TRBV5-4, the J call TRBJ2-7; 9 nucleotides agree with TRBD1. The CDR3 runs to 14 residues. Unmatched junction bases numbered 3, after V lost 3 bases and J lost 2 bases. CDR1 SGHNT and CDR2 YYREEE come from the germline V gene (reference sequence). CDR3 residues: CASSYRDRAYEQYF. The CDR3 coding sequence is TGTGCCAGCAGCTACCGGGACAGGGCCTACGAGCAGTACTTC.

The DNA of the CDR3 is TGCGCCAGCAGTGAACGGGTCGGATACGAGCAGTACTTC. Encoded protein: CASSERVGYEQYF. The chain employs TRBV10-1 and TRBJ2-7; D ambiguous. Trimming left V 3 bases short and J 4 bases short, with 10 bases between. This CDR3 has 13 amino acids. CDR1 is WNHNN and CDR2 is SYGVQD in the germline V gene (reference sequence).

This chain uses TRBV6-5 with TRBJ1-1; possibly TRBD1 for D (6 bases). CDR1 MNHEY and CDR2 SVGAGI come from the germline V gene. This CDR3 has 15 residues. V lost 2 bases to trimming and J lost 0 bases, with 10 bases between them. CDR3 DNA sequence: TGTGCCAGCAGTTACGGTCCAGGGGTGAACACTGAAGCTTTCTTT. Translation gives CASSYGPGVNTEAFF.

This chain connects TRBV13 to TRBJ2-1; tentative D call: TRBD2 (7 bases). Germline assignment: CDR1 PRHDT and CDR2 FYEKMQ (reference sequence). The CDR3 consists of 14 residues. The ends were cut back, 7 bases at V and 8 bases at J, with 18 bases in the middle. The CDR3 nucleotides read TGTGCCAGCACCGAGGGGGGGGGCCCGGATGAGCAGTTCTTC. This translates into CASTEGGGPDEQFF. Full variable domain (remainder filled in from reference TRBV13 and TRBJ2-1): AAGVIQSPRHLIKEKRETATLKCYPIPRHDTVYWYQQGPGQDPQFLISFYEKMQSDKGSIPDRFSAQQFSDYHSELNMSSLELGDSALYFCASTEGGGPDEQFFGPGTRLTVL.

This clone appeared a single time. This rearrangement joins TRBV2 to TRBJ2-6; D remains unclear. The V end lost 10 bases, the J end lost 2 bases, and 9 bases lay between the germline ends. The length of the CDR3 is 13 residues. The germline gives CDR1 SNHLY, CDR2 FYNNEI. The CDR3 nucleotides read TGTGCCACCCAGGCTGCTGGGGCCAACGTCCTGACTTTC. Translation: CATQAAGANVLTF.

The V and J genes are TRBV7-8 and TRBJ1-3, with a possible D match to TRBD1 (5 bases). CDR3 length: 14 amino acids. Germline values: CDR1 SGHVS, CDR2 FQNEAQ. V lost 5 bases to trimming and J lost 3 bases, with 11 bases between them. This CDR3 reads CASSPRGGGNTIYF. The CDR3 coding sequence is TGTGCCAGCAGCCCCCGGGGGGGTGGAAACACCATATATTTT.

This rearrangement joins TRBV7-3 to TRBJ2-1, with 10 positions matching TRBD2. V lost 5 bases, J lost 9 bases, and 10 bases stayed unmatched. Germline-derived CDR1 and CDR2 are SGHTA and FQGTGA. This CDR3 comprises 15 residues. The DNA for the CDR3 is TGTGCCAGCAGCACCGACCAGCGGGGGGGCGGTGAGCAGTTCTTC. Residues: CASSTDQRGGGEQFF.

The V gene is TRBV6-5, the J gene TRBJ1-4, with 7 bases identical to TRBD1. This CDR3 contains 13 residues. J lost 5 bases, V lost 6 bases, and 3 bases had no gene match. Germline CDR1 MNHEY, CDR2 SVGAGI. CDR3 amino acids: CASRRTGNEKLFF. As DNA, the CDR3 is TGTGCCAGCAGACGGACAGGAAATGAAAAACTGTTTTTT.

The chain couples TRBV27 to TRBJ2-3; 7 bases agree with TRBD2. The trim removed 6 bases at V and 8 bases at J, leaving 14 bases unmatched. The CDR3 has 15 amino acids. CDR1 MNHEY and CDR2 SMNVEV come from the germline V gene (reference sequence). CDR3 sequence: CASSGAPTSVGTQYF. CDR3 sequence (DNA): TGTGCCAGCAGCGGGGCCCCTACTAGCGTTGGTACGCAGTATTTT.

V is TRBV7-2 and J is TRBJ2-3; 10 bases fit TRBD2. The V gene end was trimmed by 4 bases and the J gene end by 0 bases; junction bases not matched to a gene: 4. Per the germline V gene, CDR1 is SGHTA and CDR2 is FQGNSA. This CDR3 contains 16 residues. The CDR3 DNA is TGTGCCAGCAGCTCGACTAGCGGGCCTAGCACAGATACGCAGTATTTT. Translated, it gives CASSSTSGPSTDTQYF. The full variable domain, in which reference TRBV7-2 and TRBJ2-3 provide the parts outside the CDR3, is GAGVSQSPSNKVTEKGKDVELRCDPISGHTALYWYRQSLGQGLEFLIYFQGNSAPDKSGLPSDRFSAERTGGSVSTLTIQRTQQEDSAVYLCASSSTSGPSTDTQYFGPGTRLTVL.

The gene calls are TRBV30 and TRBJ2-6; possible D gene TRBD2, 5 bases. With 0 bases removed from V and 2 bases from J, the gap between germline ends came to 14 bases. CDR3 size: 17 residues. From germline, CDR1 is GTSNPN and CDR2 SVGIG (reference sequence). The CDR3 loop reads CAWSVYIGRPGANVLTF. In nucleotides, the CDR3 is TGTGCCTGGAGTGTATATATTGGGAGACCTGGGGCCAACGTCCTGACTTTC. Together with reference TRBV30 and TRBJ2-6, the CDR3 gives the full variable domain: SQTIHQWPATLVQPVGSPLSLECTVEGTSNPNLYWYRQAAGRGLQLLFYSVGIGQISSEVPQNLSASRPQDRQFILSSKKLLLSDSGFYLCAWSVYIGRPGANVLTFGAGSRLTVL.

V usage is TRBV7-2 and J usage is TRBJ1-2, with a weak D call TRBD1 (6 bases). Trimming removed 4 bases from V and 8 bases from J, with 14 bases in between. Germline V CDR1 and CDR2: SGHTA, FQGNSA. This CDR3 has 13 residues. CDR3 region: CASSSGTPYGYTF. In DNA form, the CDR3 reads TGTGCCAGCAGCTCCGGGACACCTTACGGCTACACCTTC.

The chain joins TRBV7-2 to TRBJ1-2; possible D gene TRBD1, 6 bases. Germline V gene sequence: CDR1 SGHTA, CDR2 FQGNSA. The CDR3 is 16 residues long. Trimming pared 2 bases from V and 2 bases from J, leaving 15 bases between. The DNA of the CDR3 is TGTGCCAGCAGCTTATACCCAGGGGAACCAAACTATGGCTACACCTTC. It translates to CASSLYPGEPNYGYTF.